This T cell receptor beta chain appears in the sequencing data of a study of T cell responses to AZD1222 COVID-19 vaccine (dated by TCRdb to about 2021). About the full investigation: TCR sequencing covered some 250 trial participants: 200 to 210 given two doses of AZD1222 and 26 given two doses of MenACWY control vaccine. Trial participants were enrolled by age into subgroups of 18-55, 56-69 and 70-plus years, and around 150, 28 and 57 TCR-sequenced participants, respectively, were included in these subgroups.

The research as a whole found: Spike-specific TCR breadth and depth rose significantly after two AZD1222 doses compared with day 0 and with MenACWY recipients. Because no samples from the day 14 peak response were available, repertoires could be characterized only after the peak T cell response. In the small 56-69-year group, the increase in depth fell short of significance, most likely because of low power. CD4 TCRs associated with the vaccine covered the entire spike protein, and the dominant responses were in regions 160-218 and 743-854. Participants were mostly white British, with more females than males. The authors suggested clonal diversity may have been underestimated. Conclusions about previously exposed vaccinees are limited, since just five to seven AZD1222 recipients were seropositive for SARS-CoV-2 at baseline. Reportedly, close to half of the unique spike-specific TCRs recognized epitopes lying outside the regions that are mutated in the B.1.351 and B.1.1.7 variants.

The CDR3 regions of human TCRbeta chains were subjected to immunosequencing. For the original study's pipeline: TCRs in the repertoires were matched against a reference library of SARS-CoV-2-specific TCRs that had been generated with the MIRA antigen-specificity platform. Breadth meant the fraction of unique TCRs that were SARS-CoV-2-associated, whereas depth meant the fraction of total T cells that were SARS-CoV-2-associated. Each spike-specific TCR was assigned to its reactive spike region and to a CD4 or CD8 class using the MIRA data. Log10-transformed breadth and depth values were compared by one-way ANOVA with Sidak's multiple comparisons tests. Entries here come from immuneACCESS through TCRdb and include only in-frame sequences with V and J called. Some clones fail to appear in such tables; in the studies checked, an unresolved V gene covers under half of the shortfall, and the cause of the remainder is unknown. That table gives V, J and clone size, and the DNA gave D and trimming. The sample profile shows tens of thousands of clones; around 86% of them were found once. The leading ten clones occupy around 18% of the sample.

Per the publication, the time point label means: about 28 days (+/-7) after the second vaccine dose. AZD1222 recipients given second doses at about 4 weeks or at about 12 weeks were pooled, since spike-specific TCR depth and breadth were not found to differ between the two schedules. Samples from vaccinated people were obtained from the UK trials COV001 and COV002, which included a single-blind randomized controlled phase 2/3 trial of AZD1222 (ChAdOx1 nCoV-19) in healthy adults. Trial participant PBMC samples were collected at day 0 and day 28 after the second dose for TCRbeta chain sequencing. In the case of this clone: Its recognized antigen is unknown. Base-call qualities are not available, and no considerably larger clone is one nucleotide away.

The sequencing here drew on peripheral blood, taken 28 days after the second AZD1222 dose. The sequence derives from an adult who received the AZD1222 COVID-19 vaccine.

Read as DNA, the sequence is TGTGCCAGCAGTCTCCCGACAGGTTACGAGCAGTACTTC. This codes for CASSLPTGYEQYF. The rearranged segments are TRBV28 and TRBJ2-7; the best D guess is TRBD1, with 6 bases matching. There are 13 amino acids in the CDR3, from cysteine to phenylalanine inclusive. Left in the record is the CDR3 DNA by itself, 39 bases read in frame from the first base. As encoded in the germline V gene, CDR1 is MDHEN while CDR2 is SYDVKM. The junction shows trimming of 5 bases on V and 4 bases on J, plus 12 bases between the germline ends.